This T cell receptor beta chain comes out of a study of shared clonotypes between healthy human individuals. General observations from the study: As a rule, naive subsets had a larger estimated richness than memory subsets. Clonotype sharing across donors was expected to vary with sequencing depth.

The germline gives CDR1 SGHDT, CDR2 YYEEEE. The length of the CDR3 is 16 residues. About this clone: Its target is unknown. One end of the junction fails to match germline, which may point to a read error.

Subsets obtained from CD4+ cells comprised CD45RA+ naive and CD45RA-negative memory cells. Deep was the level used in running the assay. The method was immunoSEQ multiplex PCR; TCRdb's version includes in-frame clones alone and lacks a portion of them. This sample has hundreds of thousands of clones; around 78% occur once, and the top ten carry about 1.8%. The sample consisted of memory CD4+ T cells sorted from blood. As to subset: CD45RA-negative fraction. This chain joins TRBV5-6 and TRBJ2-7, with 8 bases fitting TRBD2. The TCR originated in a woman under 40 in good health. The CDR3 sequence: CASSSYGGDYSFSWNF. In DNA form, the CDR3 reads TGTGCCAGCAGCTCATACGGGGGGGACTACTCCTTCAGTTGGAACTTC.